The next 25 T cell receptor beta chains were all read from a single sample in a study of T cell responses to AZD1222 COVID-19 vaccine. Produced via immunoSEQ multiplex PCR; TCRdb's table is partial and in-frame only. The repertoire holds approximately 170,000 clones, with about 91% as singletons. The sample consisted of peripheral blood, taken 28 days after the second AZD1222 dose. These receptor sequences come from an adult who received the AZD1222 COVID-19 vaccine.

The V call is TRBV19, the J call TRBJ2-2; 8 bases line up with TRBD1. J was trimmed by 7 bases and V by 3 bases; bases with no gene match: 13. Germline loops: CDR1 LNHDA, CDR2 SQIVND (reference sequence). The CDR3 spans 17 residues. CDR3 in amino acids: CASSILGQGGWSGELFF. The CDR3 nucleotides read TGTGCCAGTAGTATCCTAGGACAGGGAGGTTGGAGCGGGGAGCTGTTTTTT.

This chain links TRBV6-8 with TRBJ2-6; a weak D match, TRBD2 (5 bases). Germline CDR1 MNHGY, CDR2 SAAAGT. The CDR3 is 14 residues long. CDR3: CGRRWRAGANVLTF. CDR3 coding DNA: TGTGGTCGGAGGTGGCGGGCTGGGGCCAACGTCCTGACTTTC.

This chain links TRBV6-1 with TRBJ2-1, with D perhaps matching TRBD1 (5 bases). Trimming shortened V by 0 bases and J by 3 bases, and 12 bases separated the two germline ends. Germline V gene sequence: CDR1 MNHNS, CDR2 SASEGT. This CDR3 comprises 16 residues. The CDR3, as DNA: TGTGCCAGCAGTGAAGCTGGCAGGGCCTACTACAATGAGCAGTTCTTC. Amino acid sequence: CASSEAGRAYYNEQFF.

The chain recombines TRBV7-9 with TRBJ1-5; possible D gene TRBD1, 5 bases. The germline V gene has CDR1 SEHNR and CDR2 FQNEAQ (reference sequence). This CDR3 comprises 16 residues. V gave up 4 bases and J gave up 7 bases, with 20 bases separating them. As DNA, the CDR3 is TGTGCCAGCAGCTGGGGTAATTTGGCAGGGTGGCAGCCCCAGCATTTT. Protein product: CASSWGNLAGWQPQHF.

The gene calls are TRBV7-2 and TRBJ1-6, with D perhaps matching TRBD1 (6 bases). The germline V gene has CDR1 SGHTA and CDR2 FQGNSA. With 5 bases removed from V and 11 bases from J, the gap between germline ends came to 13 bases. The CDR3 length is 13 residues. The CDR3 coding sequence is TGTGCCAGCAGCCCACTTGGGGGCCCACCCCTCCACTTT. Amino acids: CASSPLGGPPLHF.

The chain employs TRBV5-1 and TRBJ2-2, with 8 bases that match TRBD2. This CDR3 region has 19 residues. Germline V CDR1 and CDR2: SGHRS, YFSETQ. After removal of 4 bases from V and 1 base from J, the junction contained 15 bases not matched to a gene. The CDR3 reads CASSHARGSGDLNTGELFF. In DNA, the CDR3 is TGCGCCAGCAGCCACGCCCGGGGTAGCGGGGACCTGAACACCGGGGAGCTGTTTTTT.

The chain uses TRBV12-5 and TRBJ1-1; tentatively, D is TRBD1 (6 bases). The CDR3 is made up of 17 amino acids. Trimming shortened V by 6 bases and J by 3 bases, and 23 bases separated the two germline ends. Germline V gene lookup returns CDR1 LGHNT and CDR2 FRNRAP. The DNA of the CDR3 is TGTGCTAGTGGGAGCCCCTTGGGTGGGGGCAGGGACACTGAAGCTTTCTTT. This encodes CASGSPLGGGRDTEAFF. Complete variable domain (other parts from reference TRBV12-5 and TRBJ1-1): DARVTQTPRHKVTEMGQEVTMRCQPILGHNTVFWYRQTMMQGLELLAYFRNRAPLDDSGMPKDRFSAEMPDATLATLKIQPSEPRDSAVYFCASGSPLGGGRDTEAFFGQGTRLTVV.

The rearrangement joins TRBV9 to TRBJ2-3, with 7 bases that match TRBD1. Germline values: CDR1 SGDLS, CDR2 YYNGEE. V shed 0 bases and J 3 bases; nucleotides not matched to a gene: 7. The CDR3 is made up of 16 amino acids. In DNA, the CDR3 is TGTGCCAGCAGCGTAGAGAAGACAGGGTGGACAGATACGCAGTATTTT. It translates to CASSVEKTGWTDTQYF. Full variable domain (outside the CDR3, taken from reference TRBV9 and TRBJ2-3): DSGVTQTPKHLITATGQRVTLRCSPRSGDLSVYWYQQSLDQGLQFLIQYYNGEERAKGNILERFSAQQFPDLHSELNLSSLELGDSALYFCASSVEKTGWTDTQYFGPGTRLTVL.

A word on this clone: One end of the junction varies from germline; a read error may be responsible. The chain carries TRBV5-5 and TRBJ1-2, with 8 bases that match TRBD1. The CDR3 is 14 residues long. Germline loops: CDR1 SGHKS, CDR2 YYEKEE (reference sequence). For the CDR3, the DNA is TGTGCCAGCAGCCGCAAATTAAGTGGGGACAGGAATTACTTC. Amino acids: CASSRKLSGDRNYF.

The chain combines TRBV4-2 with TRBJ2-3, with D possibly being TRBD2 (5 bases). Germline V lookup: CDR1 LGHNA, CDR2 YNFKEQ. The V and J ends lost 0 bases and 4 bases respectively, with 17 bases between them. The CDR3 contains 17 residues. CDR3 protein: CASSQDEGRLRADTQYF. As DNA, the CDR3 is TGTGCCAGCAGCCAAGATGAGGGTCGACTTCGGGCAGATACGCAGTATTTT.

V usage is TRBV5-4 and J usage is TRBJ1-1; D unresolved. Germline values: CDR1 SGHNT, CDR2 YYREEE (reference sequence). V was clipped by 0 bases and J by 2 bases, with 8 bases between them. CDR3 length equals 14 residues. The CDR3 DNA reads TGTGCCAGCAGCTTGGAACCCGGTAACACTGAAGCTTTCTTT. This gives the protein CASSLEPGNTEAFF.

J is TRBJ1-2 and V is TRBV6-5, with unresolved D. Per the germline V gene, CDR1 is MNHEY and CDR2 is SVGAGI. V lost 7 bases to trimming and J lost 4 bases, with 19 bases between them. The CDR3 totals 15 residues. CDR3 DNA: TGTGCCAGCACCGTCTCAGCCCCCGAAATCTATGGCTACACCTTC. Translation: CASTVSAPEIYGYTF.

The chain joins TRBV6-2 or TRBV6-3 to TRBJ1-2; D is uncertain. Trimming cost V 6 bases and J 4 bases, with 21 bases left between them. The germline V gene has CDR1 MNHEY and CDR2 SVGEGT. The CDR3 spans 16 residues. This chain's CDR3 is CASSPSEGRSLYGYTF. The CDR3 bases are TGTGCCAGCAGCCCTTCCGAGGGCAGGAGCCTCTATGGCTACACCTTC.

The V and J genes are TRBV5-6 and TRBJ1-2; D gene uncertain. V was trimmed by 0 bases and J by 8 bases, leaving 11 bases between them. Germline V gene data show CDR1 as SGHDT and CDR2 as YYEEEE. The CDR3 totals 13 residues. For the CDR3, the DNA is TGTGCCAGCAGCTTGGAGGGCATGAAGGGCTACACCTTC. Its translation is CASSLEGMKGYTF. Full variable domain (rest looked up from reference TRBV5-6 and TRBJ1-2): DAGVTQSPTHLIKTRGQQVTLRCSPKSGHDTVSWYQQALGQGPQFIFQYYEEEERQRGNFPDRFSGHQFPNYSSELNVNALLLGDSALYLCASSLEGMKGYTFGSGTRLTVV.

The chain uses TRBV3-1 (or the pseudogene TRBV3-2) and TRBJ1-5; D unresolved. Between the trimmed V and J ends, which lost 2 bases and 7 bases, there was a span of 15 bases. Germline V gene sequence: CDR1 LGHDT, CDR2 YNNKEL (reference sequence). The CDR3 loop spans 15 amino acids. The CDR3 nucleotides read TGTGCCAGCAGCCAAACTCCGGGATCATTACAGCCCCAGCATTTT. It yields the protein CASSQTPGSLQPQHF.

The sample holds a few counts of this clone. This sequence joins TRBV2 and TRBJ2-5; TRBD2 matches 11 bases. Trimming removed 6 bases from V and 5 bases from J; junction bases left unmatched: 8. The CDR3 is made up of 15 amino acids. The germline V gene has CDR1 SNHLY and CDR2 FYNNEI. This CDR3 is CASRNSGGARETQYF. The DNA of the CDR3 is TGTGCCAGCAGAAATAGCGGGGGGGCCAGGGAGACCCAGTACTTC.

This clone was counted once. The CDR3 sequence: CASSDSWVGEKLFF. CDR3 coding DNA: TGTGCCAGCAGTGATTCGTGGGTTGGGGAAAAACTGTTTTTT. The rearrangement joins TRBV6-4 to TRBJ1-4, with D hard to call. Germline CDR1 reads MRHNA; CDR2 reads SNTAGT. There are 14 residues in the CDR3. V lost 3 bases to trimming and J lost 8 bases, with 13 bases between them.

This sequence joins TRBV6-5 and TRBJ1-1; D is possibly TRBD1 (6 bases). Per the germline V gene, CDR1 is MNHEY and CDR2 is SVGAGI. The V end lost 6 bases, the J end lost 6 bases, and 14 bases lay between the germline ends. This CDR3 has 13 amino acids. CDR3 DNA: TGTGCCAGCAGAGGTACAGGGTTCGCTGAAGCTTTCTTT. Translating it yields CASRGTGFAEAFF.

This sequence joins TRBV6-5 and TRBJ2-7; TRBD1 matches at 7 bases. This CDR3 has 15 amino acids. CDR1 and CDR2 from the germline V gene are MNHEY and SVGAGI. Trimming took 0 bases from V and 3 from J; bases not matched to a gene: 5. For the CDR3, the DNA is TGTGCCAGCAGTTACTCGTGGACAGGTAACTACGAGCAGTACTTC. This sequence encodes CASSYSWTGNYEQYF.

J is TRBJ2-3 and V is TRBV5-1, with no clear D. This CDR3 comprises 15 residues. CDR1 and CDR2 from the germline V gene are SGHRS and YFSETQ. The V and J ends lost 1 base and 2 bases respectively, with 11 bases between them. CDR3 region: CASSLYSSPTDTQYF. In DNA, the CDR3 is TGCGCCAGCAGCTTGTATTCCAGCCCCACAGATACGCAGTATTTT.

This clone was recorded once. The V gene is TRBV5-1, the J gene TRBJ2-1; the match to TRBD2 covers 13 bases. Germline CDR1 SGHRS, CDR2 YFSETQ. Losses at the gene ends were 3 bases for V and 4 bases for J; bases not matched to a gene: 10. The length of the CDR3 is 18 residues. CDR3 region: CASSYWTSGGQLYNEQFF. The CDR3 DNA is TGCGCCAGCAGCTACTGGACTAGCGGGGGTCAACTATACAATGAGCAGTTCTTC.

This chain joins TRBV19 and TRBJ1-5; 8 bases line up with TRBD1. Germline V CDR1 and CDR2: LNHDA, SQIVND (reference sequence). The V gene end was trimmed by 4 bases and the J gene end by 1 base; junction bases not matched to a gene: 3. The CDR3 loop spans 15 amino acids. The CDR3 is CASSNQGASNQPQHF. The CDR3, as DNA: TGTGCCAGTAGTAACCAGGGGGCAAGCAATCAGCCCCAGCATTTT. Variable domain in full (rest from reference TRBV19 and TRBJ1-5): DGGITQSPKYLFRKEGQNVTLSCEQNLNHDAMYWYRQDPGQGLRLIYYSQIVNDFQKGDIAEGYSVSREKKESFPLTVTSAQKNPTAFYLCASSNQGASNQPQHFGDGTRLSIL.

The chain employs TRBV28 and TRBJ2-2; D not resolved. CDR3 length: 16 amino acids. Germline CDR1 reads MDHEN; CDR2 reads SYDVKM. Trimming removed 4 bases at V and 1 base at J, with 13 bases between. The CDR3 loop reads CASSSRLRVNTGELFF. CDR3 sequence (DNA): TGTGCCAGCAGTTCACGTCTCCGGGTGAACACCGGGGAGCTGTTTTTT.

Concerning this clone: One junction end disagrees with the germline gene, perhaps due to a read error. Other DNA sequences from this sample encode an identical CDR3 as well. The V call is TRBV19, the J call TRBJ1-6; no definite D call. Per germline, CDR1 LNHDA and CDR2 SQIVND (reference sequence). This CDR3 contains 13 residues. The DNA for the CDR3 is TGTGCCAGTAGCATAGGTGGGAATTCACCCCTCCACTTT. Protein sequence: CASSIGGNSPLHF. Full variable domain (remainder filled in from reference TRBV19 and TRBJ1-6): DGGITQSPKYLFRKEGQNVTLSCEQNLNHDAMYWYRQDPGQGLRLIYYSQIVNDFQKGDIAEGYSVSREKKESFPLTVTSAQKNPTAFYLCASSIGGNSPLHFGNGTRLTVT.

J is TRBJ2-7 and V is TRBV6-4; TRBD2 agrees at 9 bases. V was pared by 4 bases and J by 2 bases, with 9 bases of the junction left unmatched. The germline CDR1 and CDR2 sequences are MRHNA and SNTAGT. This CDR3 contains 16 residues. For the CDR3, the DNA is TGTGCCAGCAGTGGTCGAGCGGGGGGTCGCACCTACGAGCAGTACTTC. Protein sequence: CASSGRAGGRTYEQYF.